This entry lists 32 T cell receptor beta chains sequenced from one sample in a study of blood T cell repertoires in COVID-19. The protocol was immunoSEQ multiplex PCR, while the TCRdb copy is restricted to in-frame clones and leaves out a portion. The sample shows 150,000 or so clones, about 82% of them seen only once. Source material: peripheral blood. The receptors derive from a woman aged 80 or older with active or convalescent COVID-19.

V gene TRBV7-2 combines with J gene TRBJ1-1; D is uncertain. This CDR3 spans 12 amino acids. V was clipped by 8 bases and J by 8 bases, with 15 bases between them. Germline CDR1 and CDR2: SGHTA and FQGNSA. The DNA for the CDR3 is TGTGCCAGCGCAGGTCCGGGAGACGAAGCTTTCTTT. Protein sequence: CASAGPGDEAFF.

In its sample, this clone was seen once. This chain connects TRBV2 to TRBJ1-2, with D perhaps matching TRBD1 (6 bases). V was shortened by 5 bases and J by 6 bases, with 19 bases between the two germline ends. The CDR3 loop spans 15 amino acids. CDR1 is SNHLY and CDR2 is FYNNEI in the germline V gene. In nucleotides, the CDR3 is TGTGCCAGCAGTTCCCATGATTTTGGGGGCAATGGCTACACCTTC. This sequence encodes CASSSHDFGGNGYTF. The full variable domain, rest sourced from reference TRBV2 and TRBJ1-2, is EPEVTQTPSHQVTQMGQEVILRCVPISNHLYFYWYRQILGQKVEFLVSFYNNEISEKSEIFDDQFSVERPDGSNFTLKIRSTKLEDSAMYFCASSSHDFGGNGYTFGSGTRLTVV.

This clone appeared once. CDR3 coding DNA: TGTGCCAGCACTAGGGGGCGGGGGGGCCGAGAGACCCAGTACTTC. This sequence encodes CASTRGRGGRETQYF. The chain joins TRBV6-6 to TRBJ2-5; 9 nucleotides agree with TRBD2. The J segment lost 4 bases and the V segment lost 7 bases, leaving 10 bases of the junction unmatched. The germline V gene has CDR1 MNHNY and CDR2 SVGAGI (reference sequence). The CDR3 is made up of 15 amino acids.

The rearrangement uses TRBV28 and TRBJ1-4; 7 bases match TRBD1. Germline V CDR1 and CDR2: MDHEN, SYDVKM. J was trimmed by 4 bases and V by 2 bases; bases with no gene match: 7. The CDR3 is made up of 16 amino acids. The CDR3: CASSLEPGQVNEKLFF. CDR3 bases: TGTGCCAGCAGTTTAGAGCCCGGACAGGTTAATGAAAAACTGTTTTTT.

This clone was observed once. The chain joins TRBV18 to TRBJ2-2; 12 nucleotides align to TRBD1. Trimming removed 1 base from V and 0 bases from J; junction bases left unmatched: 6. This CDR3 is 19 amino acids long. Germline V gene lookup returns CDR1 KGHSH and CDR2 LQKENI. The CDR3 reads CASSPLGQGAPPNTGELFF. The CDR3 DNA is TGTGCCAGCTCACCACTGGGACAGGGGGCCCCACCGAACACCGGGGAGCTGTTTTTT.

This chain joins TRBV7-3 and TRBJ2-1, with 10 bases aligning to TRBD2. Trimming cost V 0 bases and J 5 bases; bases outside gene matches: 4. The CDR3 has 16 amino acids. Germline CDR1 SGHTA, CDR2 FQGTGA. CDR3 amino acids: CASSLTASGGDNEQFF. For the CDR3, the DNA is TGTGCCAGCAGCTTAACGGCTAGCGGGGGTGACAATGAGCAGTTCTTC.

CDR3 nucleotide sequence: TGTGCCAGCAGCTTAGTAGCTGCCGGATCCTCCTACAATGAGCAGTTCTTC. Amino acids: CASSLVAAGSSYNEQFF. The rearrangement links TRBV7-2 to TRBJ2-1; D uncertain. The CDR3 runs to 17 residues. Germline V gives CDR1 SGHTA, CDR2 FQGNSA. Trimming took off 1 base at V and 0 bases at J, with 13 bases between the two ends.

The CDR3: CASSLGAVQPQHF. The CDR3 coding sequence is TGTGCCAGCAGCTTAGGCGCGGTTCAGCCCCAGCATTTT. The V call is TRBV7-6, the J call TRBJ1-5; D gene unclear. The CDR3 is 13 residues long. Trimming stripped 1 base from V and 6 bases from J, with 7 bases between. CDR1 and CDR2 (germline): SGHVS, FNYEAQ.

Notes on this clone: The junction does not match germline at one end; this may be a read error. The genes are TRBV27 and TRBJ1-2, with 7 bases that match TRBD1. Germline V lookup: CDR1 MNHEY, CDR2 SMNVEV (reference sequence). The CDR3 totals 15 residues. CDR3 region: CASRVRGQTKSGYTF. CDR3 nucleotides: TGTGCGAGCAGGGTTAGGGGACAGACTAAATCTGGCTACACCTTC.

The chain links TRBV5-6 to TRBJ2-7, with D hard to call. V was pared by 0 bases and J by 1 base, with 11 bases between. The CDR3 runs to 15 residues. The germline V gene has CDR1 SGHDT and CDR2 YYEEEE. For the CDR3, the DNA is TGTGCCAGCAGCTTGGTGGCCAACCCATCCTACGAGCAGTACTTC. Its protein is CASSLVANPSYEQYF.

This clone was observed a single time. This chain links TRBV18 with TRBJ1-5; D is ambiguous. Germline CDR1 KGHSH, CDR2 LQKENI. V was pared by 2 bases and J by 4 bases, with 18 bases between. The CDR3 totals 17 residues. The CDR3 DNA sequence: TGTGCCAGCTCACCAATTCCGGGTCATTCCCCAAATCAGCCCCAGCATTTT. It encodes CASSPIPGHSPNQPQHF.

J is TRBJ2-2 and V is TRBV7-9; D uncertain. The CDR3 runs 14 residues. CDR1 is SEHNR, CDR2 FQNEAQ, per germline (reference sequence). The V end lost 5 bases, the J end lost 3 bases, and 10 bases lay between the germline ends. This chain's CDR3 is CASSPGRDTGELFF. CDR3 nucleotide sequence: TGTGCCAGCAGCCCAGGCCGAGACACCGGGGAGCTGTTTTTT.

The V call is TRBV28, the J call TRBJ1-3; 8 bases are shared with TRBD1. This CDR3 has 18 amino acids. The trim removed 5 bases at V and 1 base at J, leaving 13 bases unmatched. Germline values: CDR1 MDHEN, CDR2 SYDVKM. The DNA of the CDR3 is TGTGCCAGCAGTCGGTACCTCCGACAGGGGAAATCTGGAAACACCATATATTTT. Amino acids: CASSRYLRQGKSGNTIYF.

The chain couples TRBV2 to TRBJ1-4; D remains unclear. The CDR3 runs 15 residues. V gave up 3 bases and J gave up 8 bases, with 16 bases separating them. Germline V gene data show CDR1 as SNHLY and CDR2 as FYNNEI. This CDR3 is CASSEIGVSTEKLFF. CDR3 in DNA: TGTGCCAGCAGTGAGATCGGGGTAAGCACGGAAAAACTGTTTTTT.

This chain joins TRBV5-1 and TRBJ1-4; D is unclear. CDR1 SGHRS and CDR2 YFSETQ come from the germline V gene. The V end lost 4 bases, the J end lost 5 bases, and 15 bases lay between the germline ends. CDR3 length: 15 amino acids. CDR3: CASSEANRKNEKLFF. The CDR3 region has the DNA TGCGCCAGCAGCGAGGCCAACCGTAAAAATGAAAAACTGTTTTTT.

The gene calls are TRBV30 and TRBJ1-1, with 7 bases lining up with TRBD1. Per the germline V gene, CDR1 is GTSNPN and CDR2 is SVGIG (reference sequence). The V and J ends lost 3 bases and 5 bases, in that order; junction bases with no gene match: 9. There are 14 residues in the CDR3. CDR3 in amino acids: CAWSEDRVVTEAFF. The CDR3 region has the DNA TGTGCCTGGAGCGAAGACAGGGTGGTGACTGAAGCTTTCTTT.

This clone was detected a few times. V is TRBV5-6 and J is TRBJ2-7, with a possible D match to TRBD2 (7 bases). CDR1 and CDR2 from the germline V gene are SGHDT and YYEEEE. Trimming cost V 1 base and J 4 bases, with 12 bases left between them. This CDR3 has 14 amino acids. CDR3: CASSLPGGRYEQYF. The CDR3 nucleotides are TGTGCCAGCAGCTTGCCCGGGGGGCGGTACGAGCAGTACTTC.

CDR3 protein: CASSDYPSGGLPGEQYF. As DNA, the CDR3 is TGTGCCAGCAGTGACTACCCATCGGGGGGACTCCCGGGAGAGCAGTACTTC. The chain has TRBV6-1 and TRBJ2-7, with 7 nucleotides matching TRBD2. This CDR3 region has 17 residues. Germline CDR1 reads MNHNS; CDR2 reads SASEGT. Trimming removed 3 bases from V and 7 bases from J; junction bases left unmatched: 18.

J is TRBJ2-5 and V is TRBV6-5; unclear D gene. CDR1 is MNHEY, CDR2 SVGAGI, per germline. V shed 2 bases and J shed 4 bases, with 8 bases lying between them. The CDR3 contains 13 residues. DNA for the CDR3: TGTGCCAGCAGTTACCCATACGGAGAGACCCAGTACTTC. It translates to CASSYPYGETQYF.

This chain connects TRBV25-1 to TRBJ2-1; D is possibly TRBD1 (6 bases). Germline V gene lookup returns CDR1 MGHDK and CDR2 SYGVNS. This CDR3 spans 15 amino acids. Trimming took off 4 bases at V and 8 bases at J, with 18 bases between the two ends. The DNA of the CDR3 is TGTGCCAGCAGTGTCGTCCAGGGGATTCTGGATGAGCAGTTCTTC. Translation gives CASSVVQGILDEQFF.

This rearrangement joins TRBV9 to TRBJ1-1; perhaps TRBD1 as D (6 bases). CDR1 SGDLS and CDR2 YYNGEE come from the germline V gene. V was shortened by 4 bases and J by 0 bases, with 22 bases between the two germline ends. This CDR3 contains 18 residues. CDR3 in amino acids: CASSQGGGLVGMNTEAFF. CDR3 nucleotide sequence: TGTGCCAGCAGCCAGGGAGGGGGACTAGTCGGGATGAACACTGAAGCTTTCTTT.

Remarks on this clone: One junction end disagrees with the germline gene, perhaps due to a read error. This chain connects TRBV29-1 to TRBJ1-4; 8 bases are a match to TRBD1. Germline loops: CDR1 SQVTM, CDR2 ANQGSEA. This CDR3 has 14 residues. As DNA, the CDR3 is TGTTCAGGGGGCGCGACGGAACCCGGGGAAAAACTGTTTTTT. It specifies CSGGATEPGEKLFF.

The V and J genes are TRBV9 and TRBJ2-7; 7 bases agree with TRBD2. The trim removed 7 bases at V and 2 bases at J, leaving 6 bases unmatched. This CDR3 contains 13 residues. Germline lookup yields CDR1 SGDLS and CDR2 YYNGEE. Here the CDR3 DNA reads TGTGCCAGCCAGTGTCGGGGGGCCTACGAGCAGTACTTC. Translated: CASQCRGAYEQYF. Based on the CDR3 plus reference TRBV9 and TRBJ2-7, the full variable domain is DSGVTQTPKHLITATGQRVTLRCSPRSGDLSVYWYQQSLDQGLQFLIQYYNGEERAKGNILERFSAQQFPDLHSELNLSSLELGDSALYFCASQCRGAYEQYFGPGTRLTVT.

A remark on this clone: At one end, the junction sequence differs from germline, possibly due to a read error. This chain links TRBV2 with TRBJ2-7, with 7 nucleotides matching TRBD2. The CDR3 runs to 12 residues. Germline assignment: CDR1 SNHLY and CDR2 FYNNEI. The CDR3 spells CASSEEMGGSIF. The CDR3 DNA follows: TGTGCCAGCAGTGAAGAGATGGGGGGGAGTATCTTC.

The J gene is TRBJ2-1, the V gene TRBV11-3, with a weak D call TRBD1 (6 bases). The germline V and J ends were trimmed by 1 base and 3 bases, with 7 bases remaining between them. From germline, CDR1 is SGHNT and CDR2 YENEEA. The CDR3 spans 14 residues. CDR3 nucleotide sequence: TGTGCCAGCAGCTTAGGGACAGACTACAATGAGCAGTTCTTC. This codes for CASSLGTDYNEQFF.

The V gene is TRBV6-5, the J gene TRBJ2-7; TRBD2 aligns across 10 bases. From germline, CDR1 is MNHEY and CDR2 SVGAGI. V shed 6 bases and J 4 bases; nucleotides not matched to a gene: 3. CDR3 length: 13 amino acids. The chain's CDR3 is CASSLAGEYEQYF. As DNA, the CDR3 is TGTGCCAGCAGCCTAGCGGGGGAGTACGAGCAGTACTTC.

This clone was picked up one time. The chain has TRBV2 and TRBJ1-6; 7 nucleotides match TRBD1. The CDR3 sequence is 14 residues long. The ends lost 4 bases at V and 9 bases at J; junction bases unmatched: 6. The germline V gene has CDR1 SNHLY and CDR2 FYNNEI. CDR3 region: CASSGQGNLSPLHF. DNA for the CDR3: TGTGCCAGCAGTGGACAGGGAAATCTTTCACCCCTCCACTTT.

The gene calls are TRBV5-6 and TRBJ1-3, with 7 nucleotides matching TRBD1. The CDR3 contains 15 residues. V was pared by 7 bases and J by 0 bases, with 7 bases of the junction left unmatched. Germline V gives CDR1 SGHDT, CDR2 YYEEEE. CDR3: CASGNRGISGNTIYF. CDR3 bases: TGTGCCAGCGGAAACAGGGGAATCTCTGGAAACACCATATATTTT.

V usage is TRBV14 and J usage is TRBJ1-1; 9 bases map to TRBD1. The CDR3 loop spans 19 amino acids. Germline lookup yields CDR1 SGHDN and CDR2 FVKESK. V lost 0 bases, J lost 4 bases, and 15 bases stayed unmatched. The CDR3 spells CASSQDTRDRALEVTEAFF. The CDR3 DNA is TGTGCCAGCAGCCAAGACACCAGGGACAGGGCCCTAGAGGTCACTGAAGCTTTCTTT.

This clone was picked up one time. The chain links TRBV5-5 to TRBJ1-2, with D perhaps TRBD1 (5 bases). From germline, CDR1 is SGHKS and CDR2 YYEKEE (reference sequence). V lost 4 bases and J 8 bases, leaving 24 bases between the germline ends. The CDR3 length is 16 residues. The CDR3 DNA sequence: TGTGCCAGCAGCCTGGGGGGAGTGGGAAGGTCTGAGGGCTACACCTTC. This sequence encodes CASSLGGVGRSEGYTF.

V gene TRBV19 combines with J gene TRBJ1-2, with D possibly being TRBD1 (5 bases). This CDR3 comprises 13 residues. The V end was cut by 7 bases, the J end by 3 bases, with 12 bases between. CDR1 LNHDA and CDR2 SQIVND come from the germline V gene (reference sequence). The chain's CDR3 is CASTKTVDYGYTF. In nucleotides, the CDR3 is TGTGCCAGTACCAAGACAGTGGACTATGGCTACACCTTC.

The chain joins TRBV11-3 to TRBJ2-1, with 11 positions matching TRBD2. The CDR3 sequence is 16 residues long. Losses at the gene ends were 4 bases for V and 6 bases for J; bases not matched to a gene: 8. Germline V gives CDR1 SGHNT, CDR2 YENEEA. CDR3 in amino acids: CASSSGPSGGRNEQFF. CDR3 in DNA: TGTGCCAGCAGCTCAGGCCCTAGCGGGGGGCGCAATGAGCAGTTCTTC.